This T cell receptor (beta chain) was obtained from a study of blood T cell repertoires in COVID-19. Study details: COVID-19 samples from acute and convalescent phases originated in the United States, Italy and Spain. T cells, B-cell-depleted T cells, or PBMCs supplied cDNA or gDNA.

Germline V gene sequence: CDR1 LNHDA, CDR2 SQIVND (reference sequence). CDR3 length equals 14 residues. V was trimmed by 6 bases and J by 1 base, leaving 12 bases between them. Clones were read by immunoSEQ multiplex PCR, and TCRdb kept only the in-frame ones, dropping some. The sample records approximately 300,000 clones, 75% to 90% being singletons. Material: peripheral blood. This clonotype originated in a woman between 40 and 50 years old with acute or convalescent COVID-19. V and J are TRBV19 and TRBJ1-1, with TRBD1 as a possible D gene (6 bases). The CDR3 region has the DNA TGTGCCAGTAGAACAGGGTGGAGGAACACTGAAGCTTTCTTT. Protein: CASRTGWRNTEAFF.